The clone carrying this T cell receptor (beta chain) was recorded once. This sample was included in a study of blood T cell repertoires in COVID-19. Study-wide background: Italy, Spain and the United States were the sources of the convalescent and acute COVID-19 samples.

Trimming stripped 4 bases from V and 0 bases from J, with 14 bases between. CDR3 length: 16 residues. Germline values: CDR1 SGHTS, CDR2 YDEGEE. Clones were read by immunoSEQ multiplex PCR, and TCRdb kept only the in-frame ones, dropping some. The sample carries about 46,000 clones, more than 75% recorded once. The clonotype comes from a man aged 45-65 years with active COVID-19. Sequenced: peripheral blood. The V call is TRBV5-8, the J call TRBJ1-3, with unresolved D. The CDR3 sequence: CASSEPGTTSGNTIYF. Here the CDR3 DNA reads TGTGCCAGCAGCGAGCCGGGAACGACCTCTGGAAACACCATATATTTT.